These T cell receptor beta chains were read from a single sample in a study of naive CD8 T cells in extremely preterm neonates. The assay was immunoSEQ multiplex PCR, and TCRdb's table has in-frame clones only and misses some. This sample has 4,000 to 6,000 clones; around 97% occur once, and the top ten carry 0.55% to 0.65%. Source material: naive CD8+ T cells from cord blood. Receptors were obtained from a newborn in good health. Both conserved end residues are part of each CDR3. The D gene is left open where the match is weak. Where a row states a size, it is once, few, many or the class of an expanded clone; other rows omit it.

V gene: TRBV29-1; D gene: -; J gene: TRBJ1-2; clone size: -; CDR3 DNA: TGCAGCGTTGAATCAGGCTATGGCTACACCTTC; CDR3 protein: CSVESGYGYTF
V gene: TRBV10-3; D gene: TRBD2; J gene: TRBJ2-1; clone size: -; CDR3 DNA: TGTGCCATCAGTGACCTAGCGGGGGGGCCTGGGTCCTACAATGAGCAGTTCTTC; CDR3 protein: CAISDLAGGPGSYNEQFF
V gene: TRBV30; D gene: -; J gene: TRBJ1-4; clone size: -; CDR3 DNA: TGTGCCTGGAGTGTGTGGCAGGGAGGGGAAAAACTGTTTTTT; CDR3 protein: CAWSVWQGGEKLFF
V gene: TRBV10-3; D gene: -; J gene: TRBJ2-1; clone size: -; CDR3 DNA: TGTGCCATCAGTGGGGGGGATGGAAACTACAATGAGCAGTTCTTC; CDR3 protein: CAISGGDGNYNEQFF
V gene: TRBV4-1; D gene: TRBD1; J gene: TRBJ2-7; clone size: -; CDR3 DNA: TGCGCCAGCAGCCAGTCCGGGACAGACTCCTACGAGCAGTACTTC; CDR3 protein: CASSQSGTDSYEQYF
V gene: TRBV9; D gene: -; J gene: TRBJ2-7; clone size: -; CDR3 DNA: TGTGCCAGCAGCGTAGCTACAGGGAAGGACGAGCAGTACTTC; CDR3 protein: CASSVATGKDEQYF
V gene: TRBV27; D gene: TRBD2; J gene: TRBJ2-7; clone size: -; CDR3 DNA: TGTGCCAGCGGCTTATTGGGGGGGTTGGGGTACGAGCAGTACTTC; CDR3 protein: CASGLLGGLGYEQYF
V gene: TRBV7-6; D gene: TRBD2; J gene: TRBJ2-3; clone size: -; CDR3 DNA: TGTGCCAGCAGCCCGACTAGCGGGGGGTCCACAGATACGCAGTATTTT; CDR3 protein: CASSPTSGGSTDTQYF
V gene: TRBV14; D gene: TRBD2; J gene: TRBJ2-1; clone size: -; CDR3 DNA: TGTGCCAGCAGCTTTACTAGCGGGCCGAGCTCCTACAATGAGCAGTTCTTC; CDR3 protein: CASSFTSGPSSYNEQFF
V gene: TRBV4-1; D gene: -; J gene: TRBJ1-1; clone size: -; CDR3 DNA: TGCGCCAGCAGCCAAGATGGAGGGAACACTGAAGCTTTCTTT; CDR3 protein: CASSQDGGNTEAFF
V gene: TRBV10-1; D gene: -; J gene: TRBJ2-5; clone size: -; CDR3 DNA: TGCGCCAGCAGGGGGGCCATAAAGATCCCAGAGACCCAGTACTTC; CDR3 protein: CASRGAIKIPETQYF
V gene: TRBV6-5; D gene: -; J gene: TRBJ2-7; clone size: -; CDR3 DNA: TGTGCCAGCAGTTACGGGGGGTCCGAGCAGTACTTC; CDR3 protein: CASSYGGSEQYF
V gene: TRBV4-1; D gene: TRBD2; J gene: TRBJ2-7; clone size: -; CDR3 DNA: TGCGCCAGCAGCCAAGTACTTCTAGCGGGGGATTCCTACGAGCAGTACTTC; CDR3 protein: CASSQVLLAGDSYEQYF
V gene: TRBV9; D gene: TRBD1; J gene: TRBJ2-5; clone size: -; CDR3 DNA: TGTGCCAGCAGCGCCGGGACAGGGAGAGAGACCCAGTACTTC; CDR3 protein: CASSAGTGRETQYF
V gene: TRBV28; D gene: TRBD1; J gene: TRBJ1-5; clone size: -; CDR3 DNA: TGTGCCAGCAGTTTATGGACAGGGGGTCAGCCCCAGCATTTT; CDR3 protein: CASSLWTGGQPQHF
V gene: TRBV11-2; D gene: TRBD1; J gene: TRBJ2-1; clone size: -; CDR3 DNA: TGTGCCAGCAGCTCCCGACAGGGGACCTACAATGAGCAGTTCTTC; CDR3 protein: CASSSRQGTYNEQFF
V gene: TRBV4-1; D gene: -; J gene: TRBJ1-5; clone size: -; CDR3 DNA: TGCGCCAGCAGCCAGCGCAGGGATCAGCCCCAGCATTTT; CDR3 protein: CASSQRRDQPQHF
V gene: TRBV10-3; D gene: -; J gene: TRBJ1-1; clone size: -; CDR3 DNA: TGTGCCATCAGTGAACAGGGAACTGAAGCTTTCTTT; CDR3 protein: CAISEQGTEAFF
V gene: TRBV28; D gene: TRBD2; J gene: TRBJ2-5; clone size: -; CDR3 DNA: TGTGCCAGCAGCCTTCTAGCGGGAGGCCAAGAGACCCAGTACTTC; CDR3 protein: CASSLLAGGQETQYF
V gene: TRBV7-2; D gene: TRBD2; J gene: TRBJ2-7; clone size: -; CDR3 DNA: TGTGCCAGCAGCCCTACGACTAGCTTGGTCTACGAGCAGTACTTC; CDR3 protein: CASSPTTSLVYEQYF
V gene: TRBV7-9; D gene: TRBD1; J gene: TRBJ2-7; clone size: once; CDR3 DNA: TGTGCCAGCAGCTCGCGGACAGGGTTCCACGAGCAGTACTTC; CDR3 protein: CASSSRTGFHEQYF